The T cell receptor (beta chain) under discussion was sequenced for a study of regulatory T cells in long-lasting Graves disease. General observations from the study: Persistent Graves' patients showed less TCR diversity than newly diagnosed patients showed.

Time point specified: newly diagnosed GD, antithyroid drugs for less than 3 months. The TCR library was made from RNA extracted from PBMCs. Relying on iRepertoire HTBI primers and Arm-PCR of CDR3 regions, the team built TCR beta libraries. One entry per CDR3 protein, called by TCRdb with MiXCR from the multiplex PCR reads. Here the sample spans about 620,000 distinct CDR3 sequences, around 15% being singletons. This clonotype showed up many times. Its antigen is not known. A further study also used this sample, focusing on T cells in Graves' hyperthyroidism and ophthalmopathy. This second study notes: HTBI primers were the set used in a first-round RT-PCR of the TCR CDR3.

The receptor's source is a woman aged 30 to 39 with Graves disease. Sequenced here: peripheral blood mononuclear cells (PBMCs), sampled at new diagnosis, from a patient treated with antithyroid drugs.

This chain's CDR3 is CASSYFYGGSYNEQFF. The CDR3 DNA follows: TGTGCCAGCAGCTACTTTTACGGGGGCTCCTACAATGAGCAGTTCTTC. This rearrangement joins TRBV11-2 to TRBJ2-1, with D perhaps matching TRBD2 (6 bases). V was trimmed by 4 bases and J by 0 bases, leaving 13 bases between them. The CDR3 is made up of 16 amino acids. Germline V gene lookup returns CDR1 SGHAT and CDR2 FQNNGV. Supplemented by reference TRBV11-2 and TRBJ2-1, the full variable domain reads EAGVAQSPRYKIIEKRQSVAFWCNPISGHATLYWYQQILGQGPKLLIQFQNNGVVDDSQLPKDRFSAERLKGVDSTLKIQPAKLEDSAVYLCASSYFYGGSYNEQFFGPGTRLTVL.